This T cell receptor (beta chain) came from a study of early T cells in non-severe SARS-CoV-2 infection. For the study at large: It was bulk RNA from unsorted whole blood that was sequenced, and the chains were unpaired. Study observations and caveats: Missing private and CD4 specificities, VDJdb matching favored anti-spike CD8 responses.

Individual cDNA molecules were tagged with unique molecular identifiers. One entry per CDR3 protein, called by TCRdb with MiXCR from the 5' RACE reads. The sample holds about 33,000 distinct CDR3 sequences, around 5% seen once. This CDR3 is 15 amino acids long. Germline V CDR1 and CDR2: SQVTM, ANQGSEA. V lost 4 bases, J lost 3 bases, and 16 bases lay in between. This clonotype was counted between two and nine times. Its specificity is unknown. The sequencing sample was made of whole blood. The receptor was derived from an adult who was a healthcare worker with PCR-confirmed SARS-CoV-2 infection or an uninfected control (not recorded which). This chain joins TRBV29-1 and TRBJ2-1; the D gene could be TRBD1 or TRBD2 (7 bases each). The CDR3 sequence is CSVVGGGASYNEQFF. The CDR3 nucleotides read TGCAGCGTTGTGGGAGGGGGCGCAAGCTACAATGAGCAGTTCTTC.